A single sample is the source of the 6 T cell receptor beta chains below, sequenced in a study of cytomegalovirus exposure and HLA in healthy donors. Vbeta (60) and Jbeta (13) primers were used in the PCR. Measured with immunoSEQ multiplex PCR; TCRdb has only the in-frame clones, and not every one. The profile covers around 150,000 clones, with around 68% appearing a single time and less than 3% taken by the ten largest. Sequencing was done on a sample of PBMCs. Every receptor here comes from a woman between 35 and 50 years old in good health and CMV-seropositive.

This clone was observed a handful of times. The CDR3: CASSAQGTGGPDTQYF. The DNA of the CDR3 is TGTGCCAGCAGCGCCCAGGGGACAGGGGGGCCAGATACGCAGTATTTT. The chain combines TRBV9 with TRBJ2-3; 11 bases map to TRBD1. The germline V gene has CDR1 SGDLS and CDR2 YYNGEE. V dropped 3 bases and J dropped 4; count of bases not matched to a gene: 7. CDR3 length: 16 residues.

The gene calls are TRBV7-9 and TRBJ1-5; 12 nucleotides line up with TRBD1. Looked up from germline, CDR1 is SEHNR and CDR2 is FQNEAQ (reference sequence). The ends lost 4 bases at V and 6 bases at J; junction bases unmatched: 7. The CDR3 length is 16 residues. CDR3 in DNA: TGTGCCAGCAGCTCCTACGGGACAGGGGGCTCTCAGCCCCAGCATTTT. It codes for CASSSYGTGGSQPQHF.

CDR3 nucleotides: TGTGCCATCAAGGGTGAGGGAATTACAGATACGCAGTATTTT. Translation gives CAIKGEGITDTQYF. The J gene is TRBJ2-3, the V gene TRBV10-3; possibly TRBD2 for D (5 bases). V lost 7 bases and J lost 3, with 14 bases in between. The V gene's germline CDR1 is ENHRY and CDR2 SYGVKD. The CDR3 is made up of 14 amino acids.

This clone was seen a few times. V usage is TRBV18 and J usage is TRBJ2-2, with D unclear. CDR3 length: 13 amino acids. V shed 6 bases and J shed 0 bases, with 5 bases lying between them. The germline CDR1 and CDR2 sequences are KGHSH and LQKENI. As DNA, the CDR3 is TGTGCCAGCTCTCCTCCGAACACCGGGGAGCTGTTTTTT. This gives the protein CASSPPNTGELFF.

The chain carries TRBV28 and TRBJ2-7; TRBD1 might be the D (5 bases). The germline V gene has CDR1 MDHEN and CDR2 SYDVKM. V was clipped by 10 bases and J by 7 bases, with 26 bases between them. The CDR3 has 15 residues. CDR3 in amino acids: CATTSRARAVGEQYF. In nucleotides, the CDR3 is TGTGCCACAACCTCCAGGGCCCGGGCGGTTGGTGAGCAGTACTTC.

This chain connects TRBV7-9 to TRBJ2-7, with D uncertain. Germline values: CDR1 SEHNR, CDR2 FQNEAQ (reference sequence). The CDR3 has 14 amino acids. Trimming cost V 6 bases and J 2 bases, with 14 bases left between them. CDR3 residues: CASSLTIGAYEQYF. The CDR3 coding sequence is TGTGCCAGCAGTTTAACAATCGGAGCCTACGAGCAGTACTTC.